Shown below are 32 T cell receptor beta chains from a single sample sequenced in a study of blood T cell repertoires in COVID-19. TCRdb keeps only in-frame clones here, not all; method: immunoSEQ multiplex PCR. The profile shows about 130,000 clones, approximately 82% of them singletons. Sequenced: peripheral blood. These TCRs come from a middle-aged man with active or convalescent COVID-19.

V and J are TRBV30 and TRBJ2-1; D unclear. CDR1 GTSNPN and CDR2 SVGIG come from the germline V gene (reference sequence). V lost 2 bases and J 5 bases, leaving 7 bases between the germline ends. The CDR3 extends over 12 amino acids. The CDR3 region is CAWSRSNNEQFF. Written as DNA, the CDR3 is TGTGCCTGGAGTAGGAGCAACAATGAGCAGTTCTTC.

The rearrangement links TRBV7-9 to TRBJ2-2; D is perhaps TRBD1 (6 bases). The CDR3 is 15 amino acids. V gave up 3 bases and J gave up 3 bases, with 11 bases separating them. The V gene's germline CDR1 is SEHNR and CDR2 FQNEAQ (reference sequence). The CDR3 DNA follows: TGTGCCAGCAGCTTCGTCACAGGGCACACCGGGGAGCTGTTTTTT. Translated: CASSFVTGHTGELFF.

There are many counts of this clone. The genes are TRBV6-5 and TRBJ2-6, with D tentatively TRBD2 (5 bases). Germline-derived CDR1 and CDR2 are MNHEY and SVGAGI. Trimming cost V 0 bases and J 0 bases, with 6 bases left between them. The CDR3 totals 16 residues. CDR3 in DNA: TGTGCCAGCAGTTACTCGGAGGACTCTGGGGCCAACGTCCTGACTTTC. Its protein is CASSYSEDSGANVLTF.

This chain uses TRBV3-1 (or the pseudogene TRBV3-2) with TRBJ1-2; no clear D gene. This CDR3 is 14 amino acids long. The V gene's germline CDR1 is LGHDT and CDR2 YNNKEL (reference sequence). V gave up 0 bases and J gave up 8 bases, with 13 bases separating them. The CDR3 DNA sequence: TGTGCCAGCAGCCAAGATGTGTCCTACTCCGGCTACACCTTC. It encodes CASSQDVSYSGYTF.

The chain is built from TRBV9 and TRBJ1-2, with 10 bases lining up with TRBD1. CDR3 length: 15 amino acids. Germline V CDR1 and CDR2: SGDLS, YYNGEE. V shed 0 bases and J 4 bases; nucleotides not matched to a gene: 3. The CDR3 DNA follows: TGTGCCAGCAGCGTAGGTGACAGGGGGCCCTATGGCTACACCTTC. This codes for CASSVGDRGPYGYTF.

The chain is built from TRBV25-1 and TRBJ1-2, with 12 bases aligning to TRBD1. The V gene end was trimmed by 2 bases and the J gene end by 0 bases; junction bases not matched to a gene: 4. This CDR3 is 17 amino acids long. Germline V CDR1 and CDR2: MGHDK, SYGVNS. CDR3 bases: TGTGCCAGCAGTGAACCGGGACAGGGGGCGCCTAACTATGGCTACACCTTC. This codes for CASSEPGQGAPNYGYTF.

The V and J genes are TRBV7-9 and TRBJ1-6; 8 nucleotides align to TRBD1. The CDR3 sequence is 14 residues long. The germline V gene encodes CDR1 SEHNR and CDR2 FQNEAQ (reference sequence). The junction had 7 bases not matched to a gene; V was cut back by 5 bases and J by 10 bases. CDR3 protein: CASSPTRQGSPLHF. CDR3 nucleotide sequence: TGTGCCAGCAGCCCGACCCGACAGGGGTCACCCCTCCACTTT.

This chain uses TRBV19 with TRBJ2-6, with D possibly being TRBD2 (6 bases). With 7 bases removed from V and 6 bases from J, the gap between germline ends came to 13 bases. The length of the CDR3 is 14 residues. The germline gives CDR1 LNHDA, CDR2 SQIVND (reference sequence). The CDR3 region has the DNA TGTGCCAGTAAATCGGGAGCCCTGGCCAACGTCCTGACTTTC. Its protein is CASKSGALANVLTF. Drawing the rest from reference TRBV19 and TRBJ2-6, the complete variable domain is DGGITQSPKYLFRKEGQNVTLSCEQNLNHDAMYWYRQDPGQGLRLIYYSQIVNDFQKGDIAEGYSVSREKKESFPLTVTSAQKNPTAFYLCASKSGALANVLTFGAGSRLTVL.

V gene TRBV7-2 combines with J gene TRBJ2-5; D might be TRBD2 (7 bases). The V end was cut by 0 bases, the J end by 4 bases, with 9 bases between. This CDR3 is 14 amino acids long. Germline lookup yields CDR1 SGHTA and CDR2 FQGNSA. CDR3 region: CASSLAGGRETQYF. The CDR3, as DNA: TGTGCCAGCAGCTTAGCGGGGGGGCGAGAGACCCAGTACTTC.

The chain combines TRBV19 with TRBJ1-1; 7 bases line up with TRBD1. V shed 5 bases and J 6 bases; nucleotides not matched to a gene: 9. The CDR3 covers 14 residues. From germline, CDR1 is LNHDA and CDR2 SQIVND (reference sequence). The CDR3 protein is CASSGWTGGSEAFF. For the CDR3, the DNA is TGTGCCAGTAGTGGATGGACAGGAGGGTCTGAAGCTTTCTTT.

The V call is TRBV9, the J call TRBJ2-7; 7 bases are a match to TRBD2. V shed 4 bases and J 3 bases; nucleotides not matched to a gene: 1. Germline CDR1 and CDR2: SGDLS and YYNGEE. The CDR3 spans 12 residues. The CDR3 nucleotides are TGTGCCAGCAGCACGGGGGGCTACGAGCAGTACTTC. It encodes CASSTGGYEQYF.

The chain links TRBV29-1 to TRBJ1-3, with TRBD1 matching over 7 bases. The CDR3 extends over 14 amino acids. Germline V gives CDR1 SQVTM, CDR2 ANQGSEA. After removal of 7 bases from V and 0 bases from J, the junction contained 6 bases not matched to a gene. For the CDR3, the DNA is TGCAGCGCCGTGGACAGGAGCTCTGGAAACACCATATATTTT. It encodes CSAVDRSSGNTIYF.

The chain combines TRBV6-5 with TRBJ1-3; 10 bases are a match to TRBD1. Looked up from germline, CDR1 is MNHEY and CDR2 is SVGAGI. The CDR3 is 15 residues long. Losses at the gene ends were 6 bases for V and 4 bases for J; bases not matched to a gene: 6. Written as DNA, the CDR3 is TGTGCCAGCAGCTCCGGGACAGGGGACGGAAACACCATATATTTT. Translated: CASSSGTGDGNTIYF.

The genes are TRBV5-4 and TRBJ2-5; D is possibly TRBD2 (5 bases). Trimming cost V 0 bases and J 2 bases, with 8 bases left between them. Germline V gene sequence: CDR1 SGHNT, CDR2 YYREEE (reference sequence). This CDR3 has 14 residues. CDR3 sequence: CASSLGLAQETQYF. DNA of the CDR3: TGTGCCAGCAGCTTGGGTCTAGCTCAAGAGACCCAGTACTTC.

This chain joins TRBV9 and TRBJ1-3, with D unresolved. V was shortened by 2 bases and J by 1 base, with 16 bases between the two germline ends. Germline V gene data show CDR1 as SGDLS and CDR2 as YYNGEE. This CDR3 has 17 residues. CDR3 bases: TGTGCCAGCAGCGTCGGAGTAGCGGGATCGTCTGGAAACACCATATATTTT. The encoded protein is CASSVGVAGSSGNTIYF.

This chain connects TRBV7-2 to TRBJ2-6; 8 nucleotides align to TRBD1. Looked up from germline, CDR1 is SGHTA and CDR2 is FQGNSA. V dropped 3 bases and J dropped 0; count of bases not matched to a gene: 4. The CDR3 spans 17 residues. CDR3 sequence reads: CASSFATGVSGANVLTF. The CDR3 bases are TGTGCCAGCAGCTTCGCGACAGGGGTCTCTGGGGCCAACGTCCTGACTTTC.

The chain is built from TRBV28 and TRBJ2-7, with 8 bases matching TRBD1. Germline V CDR1 and CDR2: MDHEN, SYDVKM. The length of the CDR3 is 19 residues. V shed 5 bases and J 3 bases; nucleotides not matched to a gene: 21. CDR3 amino acids: CASSLLMTLDRGRDYEQYF. Here the CDR3 DNA reads TGTGCCAGCAGTCTACTAATGACCCTCGACAGGGGACGAGACTACGAGCAGTACTTC.

This sequence joins TRBV10-1 and TRBJ1-1; 7 bases line up with TRBD1. The CDR3 spans 13 residues. The ends lost 6 bases at V and 4 bases at J; junction bases unmatched: 5. In germline, CDR1 is WNHNN, CDR2 SYGVQD (reference sequence). CDR3 residues: CASSAQGSTEAFF. CDR3 nucleotide sequence: TGCGCCAGCAGCGCACAGGGGAGCACTGAAGCTTTCTTT.

This clone appeared a single time. As DNA, the CDR3 is TGTGCCAGCAGCTCGCGGACAGGGGGCATCCATGGCTACACCTTC. Encoded protein: CASSSRTGGIHGYTF. This chain links TRBV7-2 with TRBJ1-2; 11 nucleotides align to TRBD1. The V and J ends lost 4 bases and 6 bases, in that order; junction bases with no gene match: 7. The germline gives CDR1 SGHTA, CDR2 FQGNSA. CDR3 length: 15 amino acids.

This clone appeared a few times. This rearrangement joins TRBV9 to TRBJ1-5; D gene unclear. Trimming left V 0 bases short and J 0 bases short, with 7 bases between. The CDR3 is made up of 15 amino acids. Germline-derived CDR1 and CDR2 are SGDLS and YYNGEE. The CDR3 bases are TGTGCCAGCAGCGTAGGGCAGAATAGCAATCAGCCCCAGCATTTT. Amino acids: CASSVGQNSNQPQHF. The complete variable domain, with remaining parts taken from reference TRBV9 and TRBJ1-5, reads DSGVTQTPKHLITATGQRVTLRCSPRSGDLSVYWYQQSLDQGLQFLIQYYNGEERAKGNILERFSAQQFPDLHSELNLSSLELGDSALYFCASSVGQNSNQPQHFGDGTRLSIL.

In this sample, this clone turned up once. The chain couples TRBV7-2 to TRBJ2-3; unclear D gene. CDR1 is SGHTA, CDR2 FQGNSA, per germline. The CDR3 extends over 13 amino acids. Trimming took 6 bases from V and 0 from J, leaving 7 bases between them. The CDR3 sequence: CASRVGSTDTQYF. In DNA form, the CDR3 reads TGTGCCAGCAGGGTCGGTAGCACAGATACGCAGTATTTT.

In nucleotides, the CDR3 is TGTGCCAGCAGTTGGGGACAGGTTAGCACAGATACGCAGTATTTT. Encoded protein: CASSWGQVSTDTQYF. This chain links TRBV27 with TRBJ2-3, with 8 bases that match TRBD1. The V gene's germline CDR1 is MNHEY and CDR2 SMNVEV (reference sequence). With V trimmed by 4 bases and J by 0 bases, 3 bases remained unmatched. This CDR3 has 15 amino acids.

This clone turned up a few times. Within the sample, other DNA sequences also encode this same CDR3. The chain joins TRBV3-1 (or the pseudogene TRBV3-2) to TRBJ2-7; perhaps TRBD2 as D (5 bases). Per the germline V gene, CDR1 is LGHDT and CDR2 is YNNKEL (reference sequence). The CDR3 has 13 amino acids. V lost 1 base, J lost 4 bases, and 8 bases lay in between. The CDR3 bases are TGTGCCAGCAGCCAAGTTTCGGGGTACGAGCAGTACTTC. Encoded protein: CASSQVSGYEQYF.

This chain uses TRBV12-2 with TRBJ1-2; the table calls TRBD1, which could not be checked here. TRBV12-2 is reported as a pseudogene. CDR3 size: 16 residues. The chain's CDR3 is CASRLLPGTHNYGYTF. The CDR3 DNA reads TGTGCAAGTCGCTTATTACCCGGGACACATAACTATGGCTACACCTTC.

This sequence joins TRBV25-1 and TRBJ1-2; 7 positions match TRBD1. CDR1 MGHDK and CDR2 SYGVNS come from the germline V gene. Trimming removed 1 base from V and 7 bases from J; junction bases left unmatched: 6. The CDR3 has 14 amino acids. The CDR3 sequence: CASSELTGTGGYTF. Here the CDR3 DNA reads TGTGCCAGCAGTGAATTGACAGGGACGGGTGGCTACACCTTC.

CDR3 DNA: TGCGCCAGCAGCCAAGAACTAGGGACGCAGTATTTT. As protein: CASSQELGTQYF. This rearrangement joins TRBV4-1 to TRBJ2-3; possible D gene TRBD2, 5 bases. V was shortened by 0 bases and J by 9 bases, with 7 bases between the two germline ends. The V gene's germline CDR1 is MGHRA and CDR2 YSYEKL. The CDR3 extends over 12 amino acids.

CDR3 coding DNA: TGTGCCAGCAGCCAAGATCAAACAGGGTACGAGCAGTACTTC. Translation: CASSQDQTGYEQYF. The chain couples TRBV4-2 to TRBJ2-7, with D maybe TRBD1 (6 bases). The ends were cut back, 0 bases at V and 4 bases at J, with 10 bases in the middle. Germline lookup yields CDR1 LGHNA and CDR2 YNFKEQ. CDR3 length: 14 amino acids.

This clone has only a few counts. The chain joins TRBV5-1 to TRBJ2-3, with 8 nucleotides matching TRBD2. Trimming took 4 bases from V and 1 from J; bases not matched to a gene: 11. Per germline, CDR1 SGHRS and CDR2 YFSETQ. The CDR3 runs to 17 residues. CDR3 amino acids: CASSPLSSGIRTDTQYF. For the CDR3, the DNA is TGCGCCAGCAGCCCGTTGAGTAGCGGGATCCGCACAGATACGCAGTATTTT.

The chain joins TRBV7-2 to TRBJ1-5; 8 bases line up with TRBD1. Germline V gene sequence: CDR1 SGHTA, CDR2 FQGNSA. V lost 4 bases, J lost 5 bases, and 10 bases stayed unmatched. This CDR3 has 16 amino acids. The CDR3 loop is CASSYQSGTGDQPQHF. The CDR3 nucleotides read TGTGCCAGCAGCTACCAGTCCGGGACAGGCGATCAGCCCCAGCATTTT.

The rearrangement links TRBV28 to TRBJ2-5, with 7 nucleotides matching TRBD2. V lost 5 bases and J lost 4; bases outside the gene matches: 13. This CDR3 is built from 16 residues. The germline gives CDR1 MDHEN, CDR2 SYDVKM. The DNA of the CDR3 is TGTGCCAGCAGTGCCGAAGGGAGCGGGGTGCGAGAGACCCAGTACTTC. As protein: CASSAEGSGVRETQYF.

The chain couples TRBV18 to TRBJ2-5; 7 positions match TRBD2. Unmatched junction bases numbered 2, after V lost 3 bases and J lost 4 bases. This CDR3 has 13 amino acids. The germline CDR1 and CDR2 sequences are KGHSH and LQKENI. CDR3 residues: CASSPPGGETQYF. For the CDR3, the DNA is TGTGCCAGCTCACCCCCGGGGGGAGAGACCCAGTACTTC.

This chain links TRBV27 with TRBJ1-1; D gene ambiguous. This CDR3 comprises 13 residues. The germline V and J ends were trimmed by 6 bases and 0 bases, with 8 bases remaining between them. Germline V gives CDR1 MNHEY, CDR2 SMNVEV (reference sequence). CDR3 in amino acids: CASSLTVNTEAFF. CDR3 sequence (DNA): TGTGCCAGCAGCCTAACAGTGAACACTGAAGCTTTCTTT.